This TCR beta chain was observed in a study of cytomegalovirus exposure and HLA in healthy donors (TCRdb year 2017). In the study overall: A later analysis indicated that the 110 or so validation repertoires were generated on the platform also employed for the 700 or so repertoires of the first cohort. The study aimed to test whether cataloging public T cell receptors could reveal signatures of past pathogen exposure. A separate validation cohort of 100 to 150 different subjects was used in addition to the approximately 700-subject first cohort. To predict cytomegalovirus infection status, the study combined high-throughput TCR immunosequencing, statistical association of individual TCRs with disease status, and machine learning. What the work shows at the level of the full study, not this receptor alone: A later analysis had no HLA typing for the validation cohort, so co-occurrence there was scored across all 110 or so repertoires. While some public TCRs were present in many individuals, most TCR sequences turned up only very rarely across donors. The authors suggested that the approach could potentially be generalized to other disease states and immunological phenotypes. Subsequent analysis determined that TCRs grouped into clusters in the first cohort also showed a tendency toward co-occurrence across the approximately 110 validation repertoires, and 85% to 95% of cluster scores exceeded 0. In vitro tests confirmed that a few of the cytomegalovirus-associated TCR beta chains recognize cytomegalovirus antigens. A total of fewer than 200 TCR beta chains were listed by the study as associated with cytomegalovirus. The classifier was reported to diagnose cytomegalovirus status with high specificity and sensitivity in both the original cohort and the validation cohort.

Donors formed part of the validation cohort, which comprised 120 subjects and was distinct from the first cohort of over 500 subjects. Library preparation employed the immunoSEQ multiplex PCR assay. The original methods were these. A statistical classification framework was built for diagnosing cytomegalovirus status from the catalog of TCR beta chain sequences. TCRdb stores this immuneACCESS table with in-frame sequences only. Part of the clones is absent; in the studies checked, under half of the shortfall reflects unresolved V genes, and no reason is known for the rest. That table furnishes V, J and clone size, whereas the DNA furnished D and trimming. This sample lists fewer than 350,000 clones; 88% were detected once. The top ten hold 0.92% of the sample. Concerning this clone itself: The antigen it recognizes is unknown. No much larger clone is present one base from it, and per-base qualities are unavailable.

Here V drops 1 base and J drops 3 bases, and the junction holds 11 bases not matched to any gene. The CDR1 and CDR2 encoded by the germline V gene are MDHEN and SYDVKM. Including cysteine and phenylalanine, the CDR3 has 17 amino acids. This entry keeps only the CDR3 DNA: 51 bases, framed from base 1. Sequences were obtained from PBMCs. Recombination connected TRBV28 to TRBJ2-7, and 8 junctional nucleotides match TRBD2. This TCR came from a woman aged 18-29 years in good health and CMV-seronegative. Here the CDR3 is given as CASSLFIPIGRDYEQYF. The bases read TGTGCCAGCAGTTTATTCATCCCGATCGGGAGGGACTACGAGCAGTACTTC. The CDR3 plus the reference TRBV28 and TRBJ2-7 genes for the other parts give the full variable domain: DVKVTQSSRYLVKRTGEKVFLECVQDMDHENMFWYRQDPGLGLRLIYFSYDVKMKEKGDIPEGYSVSREKKERFSLILESASTNQTSMYLCASSLFIPIGRDYEQYFGPGTRLTVT.